The source of this T cell receptor beta chain is a study of T cell responses to AZD1222 COVID-19 vaccine. Sequencing used immunoSEQ multiplex PCR; TCRdb keeps in-frame clones, though not all of them. The sample consists of under 45,000 clones, roughly 88% of them appearing once. Germline lookup yields CDR1 DFQATT and CDR2 SNEGSKA (reference sequence). The V and J ends lost 6 bases and 8 bases respectively, with 7 bases between them. The CDR3 loop spans 10 amino acids. This receptor was obtained from an adult who received the AZD1222 COVID-19 vaccine. V gene TRBV20-1 combines with J gene TRBJ1-4, with unresolved D. Material: peripheral blood, obtained 28 days after the second AZD1222 dose. In DNA form, the CDR3 reads TGCAGTGCCGCGACCGAAAAACTGTTTTTT. This encodes CSAATEKLFF.